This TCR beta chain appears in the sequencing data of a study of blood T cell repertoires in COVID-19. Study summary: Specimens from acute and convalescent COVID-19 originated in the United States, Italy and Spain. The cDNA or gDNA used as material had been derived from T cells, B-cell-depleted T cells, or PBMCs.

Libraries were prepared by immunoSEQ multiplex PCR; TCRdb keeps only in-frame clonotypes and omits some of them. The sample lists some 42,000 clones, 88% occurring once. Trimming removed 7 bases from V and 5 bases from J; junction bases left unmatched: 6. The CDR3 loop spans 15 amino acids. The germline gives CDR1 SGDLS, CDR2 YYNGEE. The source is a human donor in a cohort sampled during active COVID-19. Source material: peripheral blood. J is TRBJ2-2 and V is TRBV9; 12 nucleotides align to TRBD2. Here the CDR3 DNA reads TGTGCCAGCTCCCGGACTAGCGGGGAAACCGGGGAGCTGTTTTTT. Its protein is CASSRTSGETGELFF. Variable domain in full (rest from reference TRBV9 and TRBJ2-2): DSGVTQTPKHLITATGQRVTLRCSPRSGDLSVYWYQQSLDQGLQFLIQYYNGEERAKGNILERFSAQQFPDLHSELNLSSLELGDSALYFCASSRTSGETGELFFGEGSRLTVL.